This T cell receptor beta chain was found in a study of shared clonotypes between healthy human individuals. It was about 180 ng DNA, about 30,000 T cell genomes, that sorted-subset replicate PCRs used. Using immunoSEQ multiplex PCR, the repertoire was profiled, and TCRdb retains in-frame clones only, with some absent. The sample holds about 2.3 million clones, over 85% seen once. V was pared by 5 bases and J by 6 bases, with 14 bases of the junction left unmatched. The CDR3 is 17 amino acids. CDR1 and CDR2 (germline): MNHEY, SMNVEV (reference sequence). The sequencing input was naive CD4+ T cells from PBMCs. The subset denotes: CD45RA+ positively selected. The V gene is TRBV27, the J gene TRBJ2-2; 8 bases match TRBD1. The clonotype comes from a man younger than 35 in good health. Some clones in this sample may be carry-over from other donors' samples. In DNA, the CDR3 is TGTGCCAGCAGTGGGCAGGGGGCCCGAGGTGGGGCCGGGGAGCTGTTTTTT. It translates to CASSGQGARGGAGELFF.